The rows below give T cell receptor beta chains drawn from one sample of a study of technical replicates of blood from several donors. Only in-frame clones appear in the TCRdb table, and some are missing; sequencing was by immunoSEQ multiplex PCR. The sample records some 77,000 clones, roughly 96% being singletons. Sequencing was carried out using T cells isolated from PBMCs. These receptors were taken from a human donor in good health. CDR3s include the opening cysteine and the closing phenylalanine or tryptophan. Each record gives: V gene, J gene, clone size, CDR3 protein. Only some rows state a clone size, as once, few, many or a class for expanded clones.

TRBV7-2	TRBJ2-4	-	CASSLAGGLAKNIQYF
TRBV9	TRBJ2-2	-	CASSDPSGITGELFF
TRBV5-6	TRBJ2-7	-	CASSLEQGLPYEQYF
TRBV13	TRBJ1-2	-	CASSETVDPNYGYTF
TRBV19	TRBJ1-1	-	CASSEVGRGRETEAFF
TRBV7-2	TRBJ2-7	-	CASSLRAGGTYEQYF
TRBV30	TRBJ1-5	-	CAWNGQGFRGNQPQHF
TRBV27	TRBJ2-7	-	CASSYTGVIGEQYF
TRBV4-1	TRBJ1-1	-	CASSPGQMNTEAFF
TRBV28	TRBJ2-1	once	CASSPPRAGNNEQFF
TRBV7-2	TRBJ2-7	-	CASSSATGTPYEQYF
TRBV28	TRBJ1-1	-	CASSPHPDRYTEAFF
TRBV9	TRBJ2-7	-	CASSVGTSGRYEQYF
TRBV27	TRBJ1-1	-	CASSLSGTGTGTNTEAFF
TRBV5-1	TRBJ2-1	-	CASSHGIHEAYNEQFF
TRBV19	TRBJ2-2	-	CASSPSNTGELFF
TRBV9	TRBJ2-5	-	CASSVVSGLEETQYF
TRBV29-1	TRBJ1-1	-	CSAIKGQMNTEAFF
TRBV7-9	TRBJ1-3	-	CASSSGTGGSGNTIYF
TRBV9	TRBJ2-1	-	CASSYPRGSASYNEQFF
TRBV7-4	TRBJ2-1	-	CASTPQGCSYNEQFF
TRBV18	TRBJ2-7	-	CASSPQGKTYEQYF
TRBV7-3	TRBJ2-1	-	CASSLSGKNGEQFF
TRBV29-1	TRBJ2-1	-	CSGASGRGINEQFF
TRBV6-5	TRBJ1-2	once	CASSYGGGGVGYTF
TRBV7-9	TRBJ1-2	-	CASSPRREAYGYTF
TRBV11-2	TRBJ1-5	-	CASSFIGGPDQPQHF
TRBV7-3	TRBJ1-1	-	CASRRTENTEAFF
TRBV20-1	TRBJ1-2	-	CSARVEGGYTF
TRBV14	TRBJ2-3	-	CASSPGLARAGDTQYF
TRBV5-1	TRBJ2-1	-	CASSLLAGDSNEQFF
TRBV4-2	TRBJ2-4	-	CASRNLLAGRGGAKNIQYF
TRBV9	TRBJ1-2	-	CASSLQGSHGYTF
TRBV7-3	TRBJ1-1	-	CASSLKGLNTEAFF
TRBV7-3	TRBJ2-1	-	CASSLAGGGSYNEQFF
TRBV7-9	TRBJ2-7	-	CASRAGAGGDQYF
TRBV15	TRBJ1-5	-	CATSRDIGDRGPYSNQPQHF
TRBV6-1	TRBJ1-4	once	CASFISGGGNEKLFF
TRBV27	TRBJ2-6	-	CASSGPLRTASSLSGANVLTF
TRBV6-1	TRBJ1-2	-	CASSDVNYGYTF
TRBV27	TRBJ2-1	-	CASTPRPGFYQFF
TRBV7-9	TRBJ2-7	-	CASSLTSGSFYEQYF
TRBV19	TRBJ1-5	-	CASSPTGEAQPQHF
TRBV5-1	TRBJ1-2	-	CASSLDGVNYGYTF
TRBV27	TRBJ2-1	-	CASSLGQGAYNEQFF
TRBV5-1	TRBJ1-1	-	CASSFQGATEAFF
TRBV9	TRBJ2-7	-	CASSGGTASSYEQYF